This T cell receptor beta chain came from a study of vaccination effects on CD4 cells after COVID-19 (dated by TCRdb to 2021 to 2024). The study in broad terms: Each participant received two doses of an mRNA SARS-CoV-2 vaccine, either BNT162b2 or mRNA-1273. SARS-CoV-2 spike-specific CD4+ TCR repertoires were compared before and after mRNA vaccination in COVID-19 convalescent patients and in infection-naive vaccine recipients. Altogether, some ten COVID-19 convalescent patients and a handful of SARS-CoV-2-naive healthy vaccine recipients made up the full study. The Oncomine TCR Beta short-read assay on an Illumina iSeq 100 was used to sequence cultures from other donors in the study. Study-level results and caveats: The study was limited by a small number of convalescent patients and lacked early post-infection timepoints. In healthy vaccine recipients, vaccine-induced clones were almost all SARS-CoV-2 mono-reactive, with only 1 of 255 being cross-reactive with common cold coronaviruses. Both infection-induced and vaccine-induced clones contracted markedly at late post-vaccination timepoints, which is consistent with waning T cell responses.

CDR1 GTSNPN and CDR2 SVGIG were looked up in the germline V gene (reference sequence). From its cysteine to its phenylalanine, the CDR3 spans 15 amino acids. Only CDR3 DNA remains: 45 bases, in frame from the first base. V drops 0 bases and J drops 1 base, leaving 11 bases in between. Libraries came from the immunoSEQ multiplex PCR assay. DNA from the cultured and isolated CD4+ T cells underwent TCR beta CDR3 sequencing. The study's processing was this. The analysis removed non-productive TCR sequences, trimmed reads to the CDR3 region, and retained only CDR3s that were 7 or more amino acids long. Antigen-specific clonotypes were identified using the MANAFEST web app by comparison of expansion in peptide wells against reference cultures. To be called positive, a clone needed expansion at FDR<0.05 compared with the reference and with all other wells, an odds ratio greater than 5, and a frequency greater than 0.1% in two replicate wells. Clonotypes significantly expanded in SARS-CoV-2 spike wells and in at least one common cold coronavirus spike condition were defined as cross-reactive. Using the stringdist R package, CDR3 similarity was measured by Levenshtein distance, and unrooted trees were constructed with ape in R 3.6.1. TCRdb provides this immuneACCESS table in a form limited to in-frame rearrangements. Some clones are lacking; in checked studies, under half of them reflect an unresolved V gene, and why the rest are absent is not known. V and J calls and clone size come straight from that table; D and trimming were deduced from the DNA. The sample contains 70,000 to 95,000 clones, 74% of them found a single time. Approximately 1.7% of the sample rests with the top ten.

In the ViraFEST assay, PBMC were stimulated with viral peptide pools, and antigen-specific CD4+ T cell clonotypes were then identified by expansion using TCR sequencing. After more than 9 days of culture, CD4+ T cells were isolated with the EasySep CD4+ T cell isolation kit. The absence of prior SARS-CoV-2 infection in healthy vaccine recipients was confirmed by negative nucleocapsid antibodies before and after vaccination. About 1.8 million PBMC per well were cultured with approximately 10 ug/ml peptides in IMDM containing approximately 4.7% human AB serum, about 9.7 IU/ml IL-2 and gentamicin. On days 3 and 7, half of the culture medium was replaced with fresh IL-2-containing medium. Unless noted otherwise, every peptide stimulation condition was grown in triplicate wells. PBMC were separated from whole blood using Ficoll-Paque Plus gradient centrifugation and were then either cryopreserved at -140C or used fresh. The spike proteins of SARS-CoV-2 and of the common cold coronaviruses HCoV-NL63, HCoV-OC43 and HCoV-229E were spanned by overlapping peptide pools. The QIAamp micro DNA kit was used to extract genomic DNA from the cultured CD4+ T cells.

As concerns this clone: The clone's antigen remains unknown. No much larger clonotype is one base removed from it; base qualities were not supplied.

This TCR was sampled from a human donor who received a COVID-19 vaccine. The sequencing here drew on CD4+ T cells from PBMCs cultured with HCoV-229E spike peptides, taken before COVID-19 vaccination. This specimen's cell subset or site label, interpreted: HCoV-229E spike overlapping peptide pool stimulation. The sequence is built from TRBV30 and TRBJ2-3; matching of 5 bases hints at TRBD2 as the D gene. The DNA reads TGTGCCTGGAGTGTACGATTCGGGGGCACAGATACGCAGTATTTT. Translated, this gives CAWSVRFGGTDTQYF.